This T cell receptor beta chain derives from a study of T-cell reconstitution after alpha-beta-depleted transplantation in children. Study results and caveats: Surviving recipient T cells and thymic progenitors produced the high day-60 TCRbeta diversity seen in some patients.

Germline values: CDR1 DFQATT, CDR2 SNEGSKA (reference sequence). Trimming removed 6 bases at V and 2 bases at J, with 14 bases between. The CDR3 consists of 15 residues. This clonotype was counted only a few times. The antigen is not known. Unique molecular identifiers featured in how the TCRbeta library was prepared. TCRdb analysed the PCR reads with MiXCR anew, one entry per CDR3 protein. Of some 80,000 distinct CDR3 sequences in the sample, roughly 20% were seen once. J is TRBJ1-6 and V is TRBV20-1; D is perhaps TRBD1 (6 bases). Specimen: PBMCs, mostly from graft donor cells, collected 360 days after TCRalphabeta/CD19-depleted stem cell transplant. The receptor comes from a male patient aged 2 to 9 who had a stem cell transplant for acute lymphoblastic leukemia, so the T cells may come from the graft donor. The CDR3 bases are TGCAGTGCCACCCCAGACAGGACCTATAATTCACCCCTCCACTTT. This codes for CSATPDRTYNSPLHF.